This T cell receptor (beta chain) emerged from a study of T-cell reconstitution after alpha-beta-depleted transplantation in children. This CDR3 is 12 amino acids long. The V end lost 1 base, the J end lost 11 bases, and 10 bases lay between the germline ends. The germline CDR1 and CDR2 sequences are SEHNR and FQNEAQ (reference sequence). In this sample, this clonotype turned up a few times. Unique molecular identifiers were built into the TCRbeta library. TCRdb independently ran MiXCR on the PCR reads; one entry per CDR3 protein. This table holds some 640,000 distinct CDR3 sequences, around a sixth found once.

Material: PBMCs from the stem cell graft donor, obtained from the stem cell graft. This receptor was obtained from a human donor who donated a stem cell graft to a child with acute myeloid leukemia. The V call is TRBV7-9, the J call TRBJ2-3; D perhaps matches TRBD2 (5 bases). Here the CDR3 reads CASSLVRAEQYF. The CDR3 DNA is TGTGCCAGCAGCTTAGTAAGAGCGGAGCAGTATTTT.